The 16 T cell receptor beta chains listed next were all sequenced from one sample in a study of Ad26.COV2.S vaccination and SARS-CoV-2 variants. Treatment given: around 19 received Ad26.COV2.S at low or high dose, single or two shots; about 5 received placebo; per-sample allocation not given. Samples came from day 63 after the first vaccine or placebo injection. The method was immunoSEQ multiplex PCR; TCRdb's version includes in-frame clones alone and lacks a portion of them. This table has around 450,000 clones, 89% appearing once. The sample consisted of peripheral blood, taken in a trial of Ad26.COV2.S vaccine versus placebo. Receptor source: a person between 18 and 59 years old who received the Ad26.COV2.S COVID-19 vaccine or a placebo.

The DNA for the CDR3 is TGTGCTAGTGGTTTGAGGACCGGGGAGCTGTTTTTT. Translating gives CASGLRTGELFF. The V gene is TRBV12-5, the J gene TRBJ2-2, with D hard to call. The germline V gene encodes CDR1 LGHNT and CDR2 FRNRAP. Trimming pared 2 bases from V and 5 bases from J, leaving 3 bases between. The CDR3 is made up of 12 amino acids.

The J gene is TRBJ2-2, the V gene TRBV27; D remains ambiguous. The CDR3 sequence is 13 residues long. V was trimmed by 3 bases and J by 3 bases, leaving 5 bases between them. The germline gives CDR1 MNHEY, CDR2 SMNVEV (reference sequence). CDR3 nucleotides: TGTGCCAGCAGTTTTGGGGACACCGGGGAGCTGTTTTTT. It translates to CASSFGDTGELFF.

The J gene is TRBJ1-1, the V gene TRBV19; weak D call: TRBD1 (6 bases). V shed 5 bases and J shed 6 bases, with 16 bases lying between them. The CDR3 is 14 amino acids. Per the germline V gene, CDR1 is LNHDA and CDR2 is SQIVND (reference sequence). The CDR3 sequence: CASSQRTVGPEAFF. CDR3 nucleotides: TGTGCCAGTAGTCAAAGGACAGTCGGACCTGAAGCTTTCTTT.

This clone was counted a single time. The genes are TRBV6-4 and TRBJ1-1, with TRBD1 matching 9 bases. V dropped 4 bases and J dropped 11; count of bases not matched to a gene: 2. Germline values: CDR1 MRHNA, CDR2 SNTAGT. The CDR3 extends over 11 amino acids. The CDR3 region is CASSGGTGAFF. CDR3 DNA sequence: TGTGCCAGCAGTGGCGGGACAGGGGCTTTCTTT.

V gene TRBV18 combines with J gene TRBJ2-1; 10 positions match TRBD1. With 6 bases clipped from V and 15 bases from J, the junction kept 14 bases outside the gene matches. The CDR3 runs 14 residues. CDR1 is KGHSH, CDR2 LQKENI, per germline. DNA for the CDR3: TGTGCCAGCTCCCATCCGGGACAGGGGTCTTATCGGTTCTTC. Translated, it gives CASSHPGQGSYRFF.

This clone was seen only once. The chain is built from TRBV28 and TRBJ1-5; D is ambiguous. V was trimmed by 5 bases and J by 7 bases, leaving 6 bases between them. The germline gives CDR1 MDHEN, CDR2 SYDVKM. This CDR3 has 11 amino acids. The CDR3 DNA reads TGTGCCAGCAGTCATGGACAGCCCCAGCATTTT. It specifies CASSHGQPQHF.

The chain joins TRBV19 to TRBJ2-2; the match to TRBD1 covers 10 bases. The V segment lost 6 bases and the J segment 6 bases; nucleotides outside the gene matches: 7. Per germline, CDR1 LNHDA and CDR2 SQIVND (reference sequence). The CDR3 runs to 15 residues. The CDR3 coding sequence is TGTGCCAGTAGCAAGACAGGGGGCGCTTCCGGGGAGCTGTTTTTT. This sequence encodes CASSKTGGASGELFF.

The V call is TRBV24-1, the J call TRBJ1-6; D remains ambiguous. Germline V gives CDR1 KGHDR, CDR2 SFDVKD. The CDR3 has 13 residues. Trimming removed 5 bases from V and 12 bases from J, with 13 bases in between. The CDR3 DNA is TGTGCCACCAGTGTCGAACGCCGGGAACCCCTCCACTTT. Translated: CATSVERREPLHF.

The chain combines TRBV28 with TRBJ1-3; TRBD1 is a possible D gene (6 bases). This CDR3 comprises 16 residues. Deletions cut 7 bases from V and 4 bases from J, with 20 bases between. Looked up from germline, CDR1 is MDHEN and CDR2 is SYDVKM. CDR3 loop: CASKTVNRVAGNTIYF. The DNA of the CDR3 is TGTGCCAGCAAAACAGTAAACAGGGTCGCCGGAAACACCATATATTTT. Complete variable domain (other parts from reference TRBV28 and TRBJ1-3): DVKVTQSSRYLVKRTGEKVFLECVQDMDHENMFWYRQDPGLGLRLIYFSYDVKMKEKGDIPEGYSVSREKKERFSLILESASTNQTSMYLCASKTVNRVAGNTIYFGEGSWLTVV.

CDR3 amino acids: CSVSDRDYNEQFF. The DNA of the CDR3 is TGCAGCGTTTCAGACAGGGATTACAATGAGCAGTTCTTC. The chain couples TRBV29-1 to TRBJ2-1; 7 nucleotides match TRBD1. Germline loops: CDR1 SQVTM, CDR2 ANQGSEA. Losses at the gene ends were 5 bases for V and 4 bases for J; bases not matched to a gene: 5. This CDR3 spans 13 amino acids.

The chain couples TRBV9 to TRBJ2-3; 8 positions match TRBD2. Germline values: CDR1 SGDLS, CDR2 YYNGEE. The CDR3 length is 15 residues. V trimming: 4 bases; J trimming: 4 bases; junction bases outside the gene matches: 8. The CDR3 sequence is CASSPSGGVPDTQYF. DNA of the CDR3: TGTGCCAGCAGCCCAAGCGGGGGTGTTCCAGATACGCAGTATTTT. The entire variable domain, with the rest obtained from reference TRBV9 and TRBJ2-3, is as follows: DSGVTQTPKHLITATGQRVTLRCSPRSGDLSVYWYQQSLDQGLQFLIQYYNGEERAKGNILERFSAQQFPDLHSELNLSSLELGDSALYFCASSPSGGVPDTQYFGPGTRLTVL.

The chain uses TRBV27 and TRBJ1-5, with a tentative D call TRBD1 (5 bases). This CDR3 contains 18 residues. Germline assignment: CDR1 MNHEY and CDR2 SMNVEV (reference sequence). The germline V and J ends were trimmed by 2 bases and 10 bases, with 27 bases remaining between them. The CDR3 nucleotides are TGTGCCAGCAGTTTAGGGCCCGCAACGGGGCGCGTTTTAGGACCCCAGCATTTT. Translation gives CASSLGPATGRVLGPQHF.

The gene calls are TRBV6-1 and TRBJ2-3; TRBD2 might be the D (7 bases). The V and J ends lost 0 bases and 7 bases respectively, with 14 bases between them. The CDR3 is made up of 15 amino acids. Germline CDR1 and CDR2: MNHNS and SASEGT. CDR3 loop: CASSEAGGGPHTQYF. CDR3 sequence (DNA): TGTGCCAGCAGTGAAGCGGGCGGGGGCCCCCATACGCAGTATTTT.

This chain uses TRBV28 with TRBJ1-3, with D possibly matching TRBD1 (6 bases). Germline V gene sequence: CDR1 MDHEN, CDR2 SYDVKM. CDR3 length: 14 amino acids. Trimming removed 5 bases from V and 5 bases from J, with 13 bases in between. The CDR3 spells CASSRTEARNTIYF. The CDR3 nucleotides read TGTGCCAGCAGTCGGACAGAAGCCCGAAACACCATATATTTT. Full variable domain (remainder filled in from reference TRBV28 and TRBJ1-3): DVKVTQSSRYLVKRTGEKVFLECVQDMDHENMFWYRQDPGLGLRLIYFSYDVKMKEKGDIPEGYSVSREKKERFSLILESASTNQTSMYLCASSRTEARNTIYFGEGSWLTVV.

The V and J genes are TRBV29-1 and TRBJ2-5; D is undetermined. Trimming removed 7 bases at V and 5 bases at J, with 14 bases between. The germline gives CDR1 SQVTM, CDR2 ANQGSEA. This CDR3 has 12 amino acids. CDR3 amino acids: CSARQNGETQYF. CDR3 sequence (DNA): TGCAGCGCTCGCCAGAATGGCGAGACCCAGTACTTC.

V is TRBV10-3 and J is TRBJ2-1; the D gene could be TRBD1 or TRBD2 (6 bases each). Germline loops: CDR1 ENHRY, CDR2 SYGVKD. Trimming took off 8 bases at V and 9 bases at J, with 20 bases between the two ends. CDR3 length: 14 amino acids. The CDR3 loop reads CAISEGEWISEQFF. The CDR3 region has the DNA TGTGCCATCTCGGAGGGGGAGTGGATAAGTGAGCAGTTCTTC.